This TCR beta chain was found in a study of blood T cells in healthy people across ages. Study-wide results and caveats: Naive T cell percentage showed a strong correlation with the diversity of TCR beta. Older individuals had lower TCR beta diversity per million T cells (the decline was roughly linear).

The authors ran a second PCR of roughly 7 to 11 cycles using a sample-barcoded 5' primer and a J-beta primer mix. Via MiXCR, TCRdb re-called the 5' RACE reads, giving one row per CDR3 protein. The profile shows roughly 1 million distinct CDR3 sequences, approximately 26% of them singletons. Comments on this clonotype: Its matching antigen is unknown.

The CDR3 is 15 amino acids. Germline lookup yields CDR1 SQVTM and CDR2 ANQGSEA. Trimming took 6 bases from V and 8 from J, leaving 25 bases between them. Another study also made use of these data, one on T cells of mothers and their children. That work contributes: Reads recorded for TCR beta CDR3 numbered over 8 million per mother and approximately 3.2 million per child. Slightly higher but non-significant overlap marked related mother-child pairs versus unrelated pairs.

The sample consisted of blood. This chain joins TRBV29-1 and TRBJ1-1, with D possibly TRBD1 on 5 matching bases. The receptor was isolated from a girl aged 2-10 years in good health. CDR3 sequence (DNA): TGCAGCGTGGAGCCCTTAGGTATTGGGGGAGCGGAAGCTTTCTTT. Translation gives CSVEPLGIGGAEAFF. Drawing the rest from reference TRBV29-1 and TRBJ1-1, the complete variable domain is SAVISQKPSRDICQRGTSLTIQCQVDSQVTMMFWYRQQPGQSLTLIATANQGSEATYESGFVIDKFPISRPNLTFSTLTVSNMSPEDSSIYLCSVEPLGIGGAEAFFGQGTRLTVV.